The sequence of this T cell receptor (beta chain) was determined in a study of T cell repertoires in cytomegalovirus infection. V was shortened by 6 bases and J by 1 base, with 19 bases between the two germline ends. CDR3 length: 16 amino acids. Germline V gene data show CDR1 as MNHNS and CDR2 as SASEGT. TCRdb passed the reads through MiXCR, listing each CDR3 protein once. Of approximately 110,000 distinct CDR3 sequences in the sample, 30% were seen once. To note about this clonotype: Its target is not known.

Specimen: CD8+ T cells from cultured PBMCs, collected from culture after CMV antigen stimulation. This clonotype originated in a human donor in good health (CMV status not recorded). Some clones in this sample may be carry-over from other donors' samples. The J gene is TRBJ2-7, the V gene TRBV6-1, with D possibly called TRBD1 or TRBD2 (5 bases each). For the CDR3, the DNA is TGTGCCAGCAGGGCCGGGACGTATCTGGGGTCCTACGAGCAGTACTTC. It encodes CASRAGTYLGSYEQYF.